This TCR beta chain was identified in a study of T cell responses to AZD1222 COVID-19 vaccine. Study conclusions and caveats: Reportedly, nearly half the spike-specific TCRs target unmutated variant regions. After the peak T cell response, and only then, were repertoires sampled. Spike-specific TCR depth and breadth grew after two AZD1222 doses.

Generated by immunoSEQ multiplex PCR, the TCRdb table keeps only in-frame clones and is missing some. The sample has around 140,000 clones; over 90% are singletons. A remark on this clone: As yet, its antigen is unknown.

V was clipped by 7 bases and J by 7 bases, with 16 bases between them. The germline gives CDR1 LNHDA, CDR2 SQIVND (reference sequence). The CDR3 extends over 14 amino acids. This TCR was sampled from an adult in good health. The material sequenced was peripheral blood, taken on day 0 of AZD1222 vaccination. This chain links TRBV19 with TRBJ1-4; D possibly corresponds to TRBD1 (6 bases). The CDR3 here is CASTPGAGSEKLFF. CDR3 DNA: TGTGCCAGTACCCCAGGGGCGGGTAGTGAAAAACTGTTTTTT.